This TCR beta chain was obtained from a study of blood T cell repertoires in COVID-19. As for the study in general: Sample material is recorded as cDNA or gDNA derived from T cells, B-cell-depleted T cells, or PBMCs.

Generated by immunoSEQ multiplex PCR, the TCRdb table keeps only in-frame clones and is missing some. The sample lists about 110,000 clones, around 66% occurring once. The CDR3 sequence is 15 residues long. Germline V lookup: CDR1 MNHEY, CDR2 SVGAGI. V was pared by 6 bases and J by 2 bases, with 14 bases between. The clonotype comes from a man older than 75 with acute or convalescent COVID-19. The specimen sequenced was peripheral blood. V is TRBV6-5 and J is TRBJ1-5; possibly TRBD1 for D (6 bases). In nucleotides, the CDR3 is TGTGCCAGCAGCTTACAGGGTAACGGCAATCAGCCCCAGCATTTT. It translates to CASSLQGNGNQPQHF.